This T cell receptor (beta chain) came from a study of PD-L1 blockade in urothelial cancer. Study details: About 90% of the roughly 30 patients were men with bladder-origin urothelial cancer. Blood gave a median roughly 150,000 T cells.

The CDR3 has 15 residues. Germline V lookup: CDR1 SGHTA, CDR2 FQGNSA. Trimming shortened V by 6 bases and J by 0 bases, and 12 bases separated the two germline ends. Sequenced by immunoSEQ multiplex PCR; TCRdb stores in-frame clones only, minus some. This table has nearly 50,000 clones, about 85% appearing once. Comments on this clone: The antigen is undetermined.

The time point denotes: peripheral blood 6 weeks after treatment start. Findings of the study overall: Tumor-linked clones in blood grew more by 3 weeks in durable-benefit patients.

The V call is TRBV7-2, the J call TRBJ1-3; D remains ambiguous. The specimen was PBMCs, collected around atezolizumab (anti-PD-L1) treatment. This clonotype was obtained from a man between 45 and 60 years old with urothelial cancer. The CDR3 loop is CASSPTPSSGNTIYF. The CDR3 bases are TGTGCCAGCAGTCCGACACCGTCCTCTGGAAACACCATATATTTT. Looking up the rest from reference TRBV7-2 and TRBJ1-3 gives the full variable domain: GAGVSQSPSNKVTEKGKDVELRCDPISGHTALYWYRQSLGQGLEFLIYFQGNSAPDKSGLPSDRFSAERTGGSVSTLTIQRTQQEDSAVYLCASSPTPSSGNTIYFGEGSWLTVV.